These 10 T cell receptor beta chains originate from one sample sequenced in a study of blood T cells in healthy people across ages. A J-beta primer mix and a sample-barcoded 5' primer were used in a second PCR of roughly 6 to 11 cycles. MiXCR was run by TCRdb on the 5' RACE reads, yielding one entry per CDR3 protein. In the table there are around 1,000,000 distinct CDR3 sequences, about two fifths of which are singletons. The sample taken for sequencing was blood. These receptors were taken from a man aged 18 to 29 in good health.

This clonotype turned up a few times. The V and J genes are TRBV25-1 and TRBJ2-3, with TRBD2 identical over 10 bases. The germline V gene encodes CDR1 MGHDK and CDR2 SYGVNS. CDR3 size: 17 residues. The V segment lost 3 bases and the J segment 2 bases; nucleotides outside the gene matches: 8. In nucleotides, the CDR3 is TGTGCCAGCAGTGACCGATGGACTAGCGGACCCACAGATACGCAGTATTTT. It translates to CASSDRWTSGPTDTQYF.

This rearrangement joins TRBV11-2 to TRBJ2-5; D unclear. The CDR3 consists of 16 residues. The V and J ends lost 5 bases and 3 bases respectively, with 19 bases between them. Looked up from germline, CDR1 is SGHAT and CDR2 is FQNNGV. The CDR3 reads CASSPPRFGLKETQYF. The CDR3 bases are TGTGCCAGCAGCCCACCTCGGTTTGGGTTAAAAGAGACCCAGTACTTC.

The rearrangement joins TRBV20-1 to TRBJ1-1; TRBD1 aligns across 8 bases. The CDR3 runs 13 residues. J gave up 4 bases and V 4 bases, and 5 bases lay outside the gene matches. The germline gives CDR1 DFQATT, CDR2 SNEGSKA (reference sequence). The CDR3 bases are TGCAGTGCTATCAGGGGGCAGGGCACTGAAGCTTTCTTT. It codes for CSAIRGQGTEAFF.

This clonotype was observed a handful of times. The chain links TRBV4-1 to TRBJ2-1; D tentatively reads TRBD1 or TRBD2 (5 bases each). Trimming stripped 1 base from V and 9 bases from J, with 13 bases between. The germline CDR1 and CDR2 sequences are MGHRA and YSYEKL. This CDR3 has 14 residues. DNA of the CDR3: TGCGCCAGCAGCCAAGCTGTGAGGGGTGGTGAGCAGTTCTTC. Protein product: CASSQAVRGGEQFF.

Only a few counts were recorded for this clonotype. J is TRBJ1-1 and V is TRBV28; D is unresolved. The germline V and J ends were trimmed by 8 bases and 2 bases, with 18 bases remaining between them. The CDR3 totals 15 residues. CDR1 and CDR2 from the germline V gene are MDHEN and SYDVKM. The CDR3 nucleotides read TGTGCCAGCCTCCGGGAGTGGCAGCCAAACACTGAAGCTTTCTTT. Translation: CASLREWQPNTEAFF.

This clonotype came up a few times. The V gene is TRBV4-1, the J gene TRBJ1-4, with a tentative D call TRBD1 (6 bases). The CDR3 loop spans 16 amino acids. V lost 0 bases and J 5 bases, leaving 13 bases between the germline ends. CDR1 is MGHRA and CDR2 is YSYEKL in the germline V gene. As DNA, the CDR3 is TGCGCCAGCAGCCAAGAACCGGGGGGGCGGAATGAAAAACTGTTTTTT. Translating gives CASSQEPGGRNEKLFF.

This clonotype was seen only a few times. The chain combines TRBV20-1 with TRBJ1-4; D may be TRBD1 (5 bases). Per germline, CDR1 DFQATT and CDR2 SNEGSKA (reference sequence). Trimming shortened V by 0 bases and J by 15 bases, and 17 bases separated the two germline ends. This CDR3 is built from 13 residues. The CDR3 DNA reads as TGCAGTGCTAGAGATCTGGCAGGCGGAGGGGTGTTTTTT. Translated: CSARDLAGGGVFF.

This chain connects TRBV5-1 to TRBJ2-2; the D gene is possibly TRBD1 (5 bases). Germline V lookup: CDR1 SGHRS, CDR2 YFSETQ. V was trimmed by 1 base and J by 2 bases, leaving 9 bases between them. The CDR3 covers 15 residues. The CDR3 nucleotides read TGCGCCAGCAGCTTGACGACAGTAAACACCGGGGAGCTGTTTTTT. It is translated as CASSLTTVNTGELFF.

The chain links TRBV7-2 to TRBJ1-2; D is ambiguous. Trimming pared 5 bases from V and 1 base from J, leaving 8 bases between. The CDR3 runs 13 residues. Germline V lookup: CDR1 SGHTA, CDR2 FQGNSA. The CDR3 region has the DNA TGTGCCAGCAGCCGGGCCCGTAACTATGGCTACACCTTC. This encodes CASSRARNYGYTF.

Remarks on this clonotype: Possible read error: a much larger clone is one base away. The chain carries TRBV11-1 and TRBJ2-1; 10 positions agree with TRBD2. This CDR3 has 21 amino acids. CDR1 SGHAT and CDR2 FQDESV come from the germline V gene (reference sequence). The DNA of the CDR3 is TGTACCAGCAGCTTAGGCACGGGACTAGCGTCTCGGTCTTCCTCCTACAATGAGCAGTTCTTC. This codes for CTSSLGTGLASRSSSYNEQFF.